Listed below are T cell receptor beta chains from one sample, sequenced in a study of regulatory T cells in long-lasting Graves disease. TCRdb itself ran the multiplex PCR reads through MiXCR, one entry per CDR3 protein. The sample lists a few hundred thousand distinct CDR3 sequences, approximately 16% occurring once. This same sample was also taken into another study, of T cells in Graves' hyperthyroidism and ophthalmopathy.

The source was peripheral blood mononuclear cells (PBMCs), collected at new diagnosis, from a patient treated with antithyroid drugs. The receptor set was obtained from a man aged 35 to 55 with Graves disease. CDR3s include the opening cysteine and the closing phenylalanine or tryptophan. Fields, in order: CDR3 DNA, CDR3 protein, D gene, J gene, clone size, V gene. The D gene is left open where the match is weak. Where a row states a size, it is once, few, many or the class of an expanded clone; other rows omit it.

TGTGCCTGGAGTGTCCCATGGGGGCCGGGTGGCTACACCTTC CAWSVPWGPGGYTF - TRBJ1-2 - TRBV30
TGTGCCTGGACCTTGGGACAGGGACGGAGGGAGCAGTTCTTC CAWTLGQGRREQFF TRBD1 TRBJ2-1 many TRBV30
TGTGCCAGCAGTTACGCAGCCGGACAGGGGGCAGTCGGGGAGCTGTTTTTT CASSYAAGQGAVGELFF TRBD1 TRBJ2-2 few TRBV6-9
TGCGCCAGCAGCTTGGCCACGGACCATAATTCACCCCTCCACTTT CASSLATDHNSPLHF - TRBJ1-6 many TRBV5-1
TGCAGTGCTAGACGGCCTAGCGGGTCCCTAGGAGCCAAAAACATTCAGTACTTC CSARRPSGSLGAKNIQYF TRBD2 TRBJ2-4 many TRBV20-1
TGTGCCAGCAGTCGGACAGGGGAGTATAATTCACCCCTCCACTTT CASSRTGEYNSPLHF TRBD1 TRBJ1-6 few TRBV9
TGCGCCAGCAGCTCCGGGACTAGCGGGCTCTACGAGCAGTACTTC CASSSGTSGLYEQYF TRBD2 TRBJ2-7 - TRBV5-1
TGTGCCAGCAGCTCCCCCGGACTAGCGGCCTCTGGGGCCAACGTCCTGACTTTC CASSSPGLAASGANVLTF TRBD2 TRBJ2-6 few TRBV4-2
TGTGCCAGCTCACCTTCAGGGGCGAGCGGGGAGCTGTTTTTT CASSPSGASGELFF - TRBJ2-2 many TRBV18
TGTGCCAGCAGTACCCAGGGGGCGCGTGGAAACACCATATATTTT CASSTQGARGNTIYF TRBD1 TRBJ1-3 few TRBV6-1
TGCGCCAGCAGCCAAGATGGGACAGGGCGAACCGGGGAGCTGTTTTTT CASSQDGTGRTGELFF TRBD1 TRBJ2-2 many TRBV4-1
TGTGCCAGCACCCTCGAAGGGCTCCATGAGCAGTTCTTC CASTLEGLHEQFF - TRBJ2-1 few TRBV7-2
TGCAGCGTTAAAATACAGGGGGCCTATGGCTACACCTTC CSVKIQGAYGYTF TRBD1 TRBJ1-2 few TRBV29-1
TGTGCCAGCAGTCCCGTTGGGGGCTGGAATGAGCAGTTCTTC CASSPVGGWNEQFF - TRBJ2-1 many TRBV28
TGCAGTGCTCTTAGCGGACTCCAAGAGACCCAGTACTTC CSALSGLQETQYF - TRBJ2-5 many TRBV20-1
TGCAGTGCTAGAGATCCGTCGGGGGCGGGAGATACGCAGTATTTT CSARDPSGAGDTQYF - TRBJ2-3 many TRBV20-1
TGTGCCAGCAGTCCCTGGACAGGCAGCTCCTACAATGAGCAGTTCTTC CASSPWTGSSYNEQFF TRBD1 TRBJ2-1 many TRBV28
TGCGCCAGCAGTGAATCCTACTCTGGGGCCAACGTCCTGACTTTC CASSESYSGANVLTF - TRBJ2-6 - TRBV10-2
TGTGCCAGCAGTTTTAGGACTACCTATACTGAAGCTTTCTTT CASSFRTTYTEAFF - TRBJ1-1 - TRBV6-2/TRBV6-3
TGTGCCAGCAGCTTGAAAAGGCTAAGTATAAATGAGCAGTTCTTC CASSLKRLSINEQFF - TRBJ2-1 many TRBV7-8
TGTGCCAGCAGTGCTGGGACAGACTCCTACAATGAGCAGTTCTTC CASSAGTDSYNEQFF TRBD1 TRBJ2-1 many TRBV2
TGTGCCAGCAGCGGCGACAGGGGACGAACTGAAGCTTTCTTT CASSGDRGRTEAFF TRBD1 TRBJ1-1 many TRBV2
TGTGCCAGCAGTTACCCACTCGAGGGGAACACTGAAGCTTTCTTT CASSYPLEGNTEAFF - TRBJ1-1 many TRBV6-2/TRBV6-3
TGTGCCAGCAGTGAAACAGCTTCGGGGACTGAAGCTCTCTTT CASSETASGTEALF - TRBJ1-1 - TRBV2
TGTGCCAGCAGACTAACGACAGAACACTACGAGCAGTACTTC CASRLTTEHYEQYF - TRBJ2-7 many TRBV28
TGTGCCAGCAGTTACTCTCGTCGGGGGGATCAGCCCCAGCATTTT CASSYSRRGDQPQHF - TRBJ1-5 few TRBV6-5
TGCGCCAGCTCGTCGACAGGGCATCAAGAGACCCAGTACTTC CASSSTGHQETQYF TRBD1 TRBJ2-5 many TRBV5-1
TGCAGCGGGTCAACTAGCGGGGCTAGCACAGATACGCAGTATTTT CSGSTSGASTDTQYF TRBD2 TRBJ2-3 - TRBV29-1
TGTGCCAGCAGCGCCGCTAGCGGGGGACGGGAGACCCAGTACTTC CASSAASGGRETQYF TRBD2 TRBJ2-5 - TRBV7-2
TGTGCCAGCACCGACGGGACAGGGGCCTACAATGAGCAGTTCTTC CASTDGTGAYNEQFF TRBD1 TRBJ2-1 many TRBV28
TGTGCCAGCAGCCGGCGGGGCGCGGACACTGAAGCTTTCTTT CASSRRGADTEAFF - TRBJ1-1 many TRBV3-1
TGTGCCAGTCAGACTGGGGCGGGAGGAACTAATGAAAAACTGTTTTTT CASQTGAGGTNEKLFF - TRBJ1-4 many TRBV4-2
TGTGCCAGCAGCTGGGACAGGGGGGAGACCCAGTACTTC CASSWDRGETQYF TRBD1 TRBJ2-5 many TRBV11-1
TGTGCCAGCAGTGTGGTGTGGGAGACCCAGTACTTC CASSVVWETQYF - TRBJ2-5 many TRBV2
TGTGCCAGCAGTCTACGACAGGGGAGCTCCTATAATTCACCCCTCCACTTT CASSLRQGSSYNSPLHF TRBD1 TRBJ1-6 few TRBV28
TGTGCCAGCAGCTTAGGGGGCGCAGGGGGAGATACGCAGTATTTT CASSLGGAGGDTQYF TRBD1 TRBJ2-3 many TRBV7-9
TGTGCCAGCAGCCTACAGAGCCTCTCTGGAAACACCATATATTTT CASSLQSLSGNTIYF - TRBJ1-3 many TRBV7-2
TGTGCCAGCAGCCTCGGGACTGCCTGGGCCGTCTATGGCTACACCTTC CASSLGTAWAVYGYTF - TRBJ1-2 few TRBV5-6
TGTGCCAGCAGCTTAGGACTAGCGGGGCCTCGAGGGACCCAGTACTTC CASSLGLAGPRGTQYF TRBD2 TRBJ2-5 many TRBV7-2
TGCAGTGCCTCCAGAAGCCAAGAGACCCGGTACTTC CSASRSQETRYF - TRBJ2-5 - TRBV20-1
TGTGCCAGCAGCTTAACGACAGGGAAGTCCGAGCAGTACTTC CASSLTTGKSEQYF TRBD1 TRBJ2-7 many TRBV7-2
TGCGCCAGCAGCTTGTGGGGTACAGGTGAAAAACTGTTTTTT CASSLWGTGEKLFF - TRBJ1-4 many TRBV5-1
TGTGCCAGCTCTCTTTGGGACGTTAGCAATCAGCCCCAGCATTTT CASSLWDVSNQPQHF - TRBJ1-5 many TRBV28
TGCGCCAGCAGCTTGGAGGGAGGCCATCGAGAGACCCAGTACTTC CASSLEGGHRETQYF - TRBJ2-5 few TRBV5-1
TGTGCCAGCAGCTCGACAGGGCGCGAGCAGTACTTC CASSSTGREQYF TRBD1 TRBJ2-7 many TRBV2
TGCGCCAGCAGACTTGGACAGGGGTATTACTATGGCTACACCTTC CASRLGQGYYYGYTF TRBD1 TRBJ1-2 - TRBV10-2
TGCGCCAGCAGCTTGGCCGGGACTAGCGGGGCTAGCACAGATACGCAGTATTTT CASSLAGTSGASTDTQYF TRBD2 TRBJ2-3 many TRBV5-1
TGTGCCAGCAGTTACCCGGCCTACGAGCAGTACTTC CASSYPAYEQYF - TRBJ2-7 many TRBV6-2/TRBV6-3
TGTGCTAGTGGTTCGAGGACAGGGGTGCATGGCTACACCTTC CASGSRTGVHGYTF TRBD1 TRBJ1-2 many TRBV12-5
TGCGCCAGCAGCTTGGGGACTAGCGACCGGAATAATGAGCAGTTCTTC CASSLGTSDRNNEQFF TRBD2 TRBJ2-1 many TRBV5-1
TGCAGCGTTGAGAGTAGATACAATGAGCAGTTCTTC CSVESRYNEQFF - TRBJ2-1 - TRBV29-1
TGCAGTGCTAGGGCATCGGGGATAGCTCGCATTCAGTACTTC CSARASGIARIQYF - TRBJ2-4 many TRBV20-1
TGCGCCAGCAGCCCTTTAGCGGGGATCACAGATACGCAGTATTTT CASSPLAGITDTQYF TRBD2 TRBJ2-3 - TRBV4-1
TGTGCCAGCAGCTTAAGTATGGACAATGAGCAGTTCTTC CASSLSMDNEQFF - TRBJ2-1 few TRBV7-3
TGTGCCAGCAGTAGGGGGCCTGAAGCTTTCTTT CASSRGPEAFF TRBD1 TRBJ1-1 - TRBV12-3/TRBV12-4
TGCAGTGCTAGGAGGGACAGAAGCTCCTATAATTCACCCCTCCACTTT CSARRDRSSYNSPLHF TRBD1 TRBJ1-6 few TRBV20-1
TGTGCCAGCTCACAAAGGGACAGGGAGCAGTTCTTC CASSQRDREQFF TRBD1 TRBJ2-1 many TRBV18
TGTGCCAGCAGCCGGGGTGAGGAGCAGTTCTTC CASSRGEEQFF - TRBJ2-1 many TRBV11-2
TGTGCCAGCAGCTTAGAGGCAGGGCCCTCCTACGAGCAGTACTTC CASSLEAGPSYEQYF - TRBJ2-7 few TRBV7-8